This T cell receptor (beta chain) was profiled in a study of Ad26.COV2.S vaccination and SARS-CoV-2 variants. Overall study: This donor came from the COV1001 trial of Ad26.COV2.S. Doses of Ad26.COV2.S were injected into muscle once or twice, 56 days apart. Study results and caveats: A substantial breadth of spike-specific CD8+ and CD4+ T cell responses after vaccination has been reported. Among vaccine recipients, spike-specific TCR breadth exceeded that of placebo recipients.

Sample treatment: over 15 received Ad26.COV2.S at low or high dose, single or two shots; a few received placebo; per-sample allocation not given. Day 63 following the first vaccine or placebo injection was when the samples were taken. Only one count was recorded for this clone. Its antigen is as yet unknown. Germline CDR1 and CDR2: LNHDA and SQIVND (reference sequence). V lost 5 bases, J lost 3 bases, and 9 bases stayed unmatched. The CDR3 sequence is 16 residues long. The method was immunoSEQ multiplex PCR; TCRdb's version includes in-frame clones alone and lacks a portion of them. The table has approximately 280,000 clones, about 87% seen once.

This chain connects TRBV19 to TRBJ2-5; 10 bases map to TRBD1. The source is a person aged 18-60 years who received the Ad26.COV2.S COVID-19 vaccine or a placebo. The specimen was peripheral blood, collected in a trial of Ad26.COV2.S vaccine versus placebo. CDR3 nucleotides: TGTGCCAGTAGTCTATCGACCGGGACAGGGGAAGAGACCCAGTACTTC. Residues: CASSLSTGTGEETQYF.